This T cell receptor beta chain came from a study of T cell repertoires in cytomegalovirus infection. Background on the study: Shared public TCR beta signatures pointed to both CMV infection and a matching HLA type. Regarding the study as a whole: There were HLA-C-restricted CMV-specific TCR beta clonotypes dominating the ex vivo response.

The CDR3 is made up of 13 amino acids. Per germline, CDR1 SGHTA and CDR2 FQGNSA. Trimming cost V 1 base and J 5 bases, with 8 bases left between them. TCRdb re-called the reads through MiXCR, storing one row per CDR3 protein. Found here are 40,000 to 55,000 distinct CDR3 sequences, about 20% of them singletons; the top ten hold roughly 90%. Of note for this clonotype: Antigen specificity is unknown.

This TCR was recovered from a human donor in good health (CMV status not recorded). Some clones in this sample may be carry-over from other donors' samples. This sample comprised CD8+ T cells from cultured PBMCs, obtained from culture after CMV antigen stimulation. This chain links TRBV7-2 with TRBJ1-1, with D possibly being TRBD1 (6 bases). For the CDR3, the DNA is TGTGCCAGCAGCTTAGTAACAGGGACTGAAGCTTTCTTT. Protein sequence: CASSLVTGTEAFF.